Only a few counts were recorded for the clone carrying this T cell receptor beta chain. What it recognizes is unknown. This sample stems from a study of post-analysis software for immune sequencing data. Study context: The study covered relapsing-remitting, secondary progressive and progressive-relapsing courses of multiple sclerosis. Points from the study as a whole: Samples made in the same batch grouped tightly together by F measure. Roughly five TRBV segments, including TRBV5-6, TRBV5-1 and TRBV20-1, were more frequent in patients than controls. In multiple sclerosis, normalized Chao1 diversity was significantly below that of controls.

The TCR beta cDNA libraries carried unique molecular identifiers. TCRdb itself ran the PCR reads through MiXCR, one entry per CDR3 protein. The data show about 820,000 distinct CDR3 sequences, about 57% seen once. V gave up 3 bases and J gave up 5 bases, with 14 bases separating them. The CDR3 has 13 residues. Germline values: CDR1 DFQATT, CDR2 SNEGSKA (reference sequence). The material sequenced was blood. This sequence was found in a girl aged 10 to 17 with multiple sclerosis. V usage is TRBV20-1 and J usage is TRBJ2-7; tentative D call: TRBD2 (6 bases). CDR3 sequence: CSARGTSTHEQYF. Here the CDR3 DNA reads TGCAGTGCTAGGGGGACTTCAACCCACGAGCAGTACTTC.